A single sample is the source of the 3 T cell receptor beta chains below, sequenced in a study of chemoradiotherapy in HPV16-positive cancers. Clones were sequenced by immunoSEQ multiplex PCR, and TCRdb holds only the in-frame ones, with some missing. The table lists some 14,000 clones, over 75% of them singletons. Sampling was carried out from a patient who underwent chemoradiotherapy. These receptors were obtained from a human donor with HPV-associated anogenital cancer.

The V gene is TRBV7-2, the J gene TRBJ2-1, with a possible D match to TRBD2 (5 bases). The CDR3 runs to 15 residues. Looked up from germline, CDR1 is SGHTA and CDR2 is FQGNSA. Trimming removed 1 base from V and 3 bases from J, with 10 bases in between. This chain's CDR3 is CASSLGTSNYNEQFF. The CDR3 region has the DNA TGTGCCAGCAGCTTAGGGACTTCCAACTACAATGAGCAGTTCTTC.

This rearrangement joins TRBV5-1 to TRBJ2-3, with 9 bases that match TRBD2. Germline CDR1 SGHRS, CDR2 YFSETQ. CDR3 length: 16 amino acids. The junction had 6 bases not matched to a gene; V was cut back by 0 bases and J by 4 bases. CDR3 amino acids: CASSLGLAGLPDTQYF. Here the CDR3 DNA reads TGCGCCAGCAGCTTGGGCCTAGCGGGGTTGCCAGATACGCAGTATTTT.

The genes are TRBV9 and TRBJ2-1; 7 bases are a match to TRBD2. CDR3 size: 15 residues. V lost 2 bases to trimming and J lost 2 bases; unmatched junction nucleotides: 4. Germline-derived CDR1 and CDR2 are SGDLS and YYNGEE. CDR3 amino acids: CASSVGGGTYNEQFF. The DNA of the CDR3 is TGTGCCAGCAGCGTGGGCGGGGGTACCTACAATGAGCAGTTCTTC.